Below, 12 T cell receptor beta chains from the same sample are listed, as sequenced in a study of cytomegalovirus exposure and HLA in healthy donors. Primers: 60 Vbeta forward and 13 Jbeta reverse. The repertoire was sequenced with immunoSEQ multiplex PCR; TCRdb's copy has only in-frame clones and lacks some. The sample has around 200,000 clones, around 70% seen once; the top ten hold roughly 2.8%. Sequenced: PBMCs. All receptors derive from a male donor in good health and CMV-seronegative.

The J gene is TRBJ1-1, the V gene TRBV7-3, with no clear D. The germline CDR1 and CDR2 sequences are SGHTA and FQGTGA. The CDR3 consists of 14 residues. The V and J ends lost 2 bases and 1 base respectively, with 8 bases between them. The CDR3 loop reads CASSLSGKNTEAFF. The CDR3 bases are TGTGCCAGCAGCTTATCAGGAAAGAACACTGAAGCTTTCTTT.

This clone has just one count. CDR3 protein: CASSSYSGNTIYF. CDR3 coding DNA: TGTGCCAGCAGCTCCTACTCTGGAAACACCATATATTTT. The gene calls are TRBV4-2 and TRBJ1-3; D is unresolved. The CDR3 extends over 13 amino acids. Trimming removed 5 bases from V and 0 bases from J, with 5 bases in between. CDR1 is LGHNA, CDR2 YNFKEQ, per germline.

The chain links TRBV30 to TRBJ1-1; 8 bases are shared with TRBD1. The CDR3 contains 13 residues. V was clipped by 1 base and J by 3 bases; unmatched bases: 1. CDR1 and CDR2 from the germline V gene are GTSNPN and SVGIG (reference sequence). CDR3 protein: CAWSGQGYTEAFF. DNA of the CDR3: TGTGCCTGGAGTGGACAGGGGTACACTGAAGCTTTCTTT.

This clone was recorded a few times. The chain uses TRBV6-5 and TRBJ2-7, with D possibly TRBD2 on 7 matching bases. The CDR3 consists of 12 residues. From germline, CDR1 is MNHEY and CDR2 SVGAGI. V shed 9 bases and J shed 7 bases, with 16 bases lying between them. The CDR3 region is CASIGGAGEQYF. In nucleotides, the CDR3 is TGTGCCAGTATTGGGGGGGCCGGGGAGCAGTACTTC.

The J gene is TRBJ2-5, the V gene TRBV5-1, with TRBD2 matching over 8 bases. This CDR3 is built from 15 residues. The ends lost 2 bases at V and 5 bases at J; junction bases unmatched: 8. The germline gives CDR1 SGHRS, CDR2 YFSETQ. CDR3: CASSFSTSERETQYF. As DNA, the CDR3 is TGCGCCAGCAGCTTCTCGACTAGCGAGAGGGAGACCCAGTACTTC.

This chain connects TRBV19 to TRBJ1-1; TRBD1 might be the D (6 bases). The germline V gene has CDR1 LNHDA and CDR2 SQIVND (reference sequence). The CDR3 has 17 residues. Trimming took off 3 bases at V and 5 bases at J, with 22 bases between the two ends. The CDR3, as DNA: TGTGCCAGTAGTATGAGGACCGGGGGCGGGGGATATACTGAAGCTTTCTTT. This translates into CASSMRTGGGGYTEAFF.

CDR3 sequence reads: CAISGRETGGLKGYTF. The CDR3 DNA reads TGTGCCATCAGTGGAAGAGAGACAGGGGGCTTGAAAGGCTACACCTTC. The V and J genes are TRBV10-3 and TRBJ1-2; 10 nucleotides align to TRBD1. J was trimmed by 8 bases and V by 4 bases; bases with no gene match: 13. CDR1 is ENHRY and CDR2 is SYGVKD in the germline V gene. The CDR3 loop spans 16 amino acids.

There are a few counts of this clone. The CDR3 sequence: CASSLGGSGGIADTQYF. CDR3 DNA: TGTGCCAGCAGCTTGGGCGGCTCAGGGGGCATCGCAGATACGCAGTATTTT. The V call is TRBV5-6, the J call TRBJ2-3, with 8 positions matching TRBD1. Germline trimming cut 0 bases from V and 4 bases from J; bases unmatched to any gene: 10. CDR3 length equals 17 residues. The germline gives CDR1 SGHDT, CDR2 YYEEEE. The whole variable domain, filled in from reference TRBV5-6 and TRBJ2-3, reads DAGVTQSPTHLIKTRGQQVTLRCSPKSGHDTVSWYQQALGQGPQFIFQYYEEEERQRGNFPDRFSGHQFPNYSSELNVNALLLGDSALYLCASSLGGSGGIADTQYFGPGTRLTVL.

This clone has just one count. The chain joins TRBV6-4 to TRBJ2-1, with D possibly being TRBD1 (5 bases). V was shortened by 6 bases and J by 5 bases, with 17 bases between the two germline ends. CDR1 is MRHNA and CDR2 is SNTAGT in the germline V gene. This CDR3 has 15 residues. CDR3 coding DNA: TGTGCCAGCAGCCCAAGGCAGGGTGGCCACAATGAGCAGTTCTTC. Translation gives CASSPRQGGHNEQFF.

This clone occurred a few times. V and J are TRBV5-6 and TRBJ2-1, with 13 bases fitting TRBD2. CDR1 is SGHDT, CDR2 YYEEEE, per germline. The V gene end was trimmed by 4 bases and the J gene end by 7 bases; junction bases not matched to a gene: 8. This CDR3 is 16 amino acids long. DNA of the CDR3: TGTGCCAGCAGCCCAACCGGGACTAGCGGGGCAAATGAGCAGTTCTTC. Its translation is CASSPTGTSGANEQFF.

The gene calls are TRBV5-5 and TRBJ1-5; D gene ambiguous. The germline V gene encodes CDR1 SGHKS and CDR2 YYEKEE (reference sequence). The ends were cut back, 0 bases at V and 4 bases at J, with 8 bases in the middle. CDR3 size: 14 residues. The CDR3 DNA reads TGTGCCAGCAGCTTGGAACAGTCGAATCAGCCCCAGCATTTT. Its protein is CASSLEQSNQPQHF. Combining the CDR3 with reference TRBV5-5 and TRBJ1-5 gives the whole variable domain DAGVTQSPTHLIKTRGQQVTLRCSPISGHKSVSWYQQVLGQGPQFIFQYYEKEERGRGNFPDRFSARQFPNYSSELNVNALLLGDSALYLCASSLEQSNQPQHFGDGTRLSIL.

The CDR3 DNA reads as TGTGCCAGCAGTTACTCGAGTAACTCACCCCTCCACTTT. It is translated as CASSYSSNSPLHF. V usage is TRBV6-5 and J usage is TRBJ1-6; no definite D call. V lost 0 bases and J 10 bases, leaving 7 bases between the germline ends. The CDR3 is 13 amino acids. From germline, CDR1 is MNHEY and CDR2 SVGAGI.